Given below is one T cell receptor (beta chain) in context. The data are from a study of blood T cell repertoires in COVID-19. Living in 24 US areas, the participants were between 18 and 89 years of age. The study counted Cohort 3 donors as recovered given two negative PCRs, clearance, or symptom resolution. Germline V gene data show CDR1 as SEHNR and CDR2 as FQNEAQ (reference sequence). The CDR3 contains 14 residues. The ends were cut back, 1 base at V and 6 bases at J, with 12 bases in the middle. In the original analysis: Amplification of reference gene primers provided the estimated nucleated cell counts. Some clones are missing from TCRdb's copy, which holds only in-frame ones; the method was immunoSEQ multiplex PCR. From that table come the V and J calls and clone size; the DNA was used to work out D and trimming. The sample has around 250,000 clones, about 80% seen once.

The receptor was derived from a man aged 40-55 years who had recovered from COVID-19. The V gene is TRBV7-9, the J gene TRBJ1-2; D call uncertain. The sample was PBMCs or T cells enriched from blood (not recorded which). The CDR3 nucleotides read TGTGCCAGCAGCTTAGGAGCCGGGGAAAATGGCTACACCTTC. This codes for CASSLGAGENGYTF.